This T cell receptor (beta chain) was captured in a study of monozygotic twins with inflammatory bowel disease. As for this clonotype: As yet, its antigen is unknown.

TCRdb reworked the 5' RACE reads into one entry per CDR3 protein, no DNA. The sample totals tens of thousands of distinct CDR3 sequences; its top ten clones hold approximately 5.8%. The CDR3 covers 16 residues. Germline CDR1 and CDR2: SGHAT and FQNNGV. Study-level results: Healthy co-twins, by inverse Simpson, had higher TCRbeta diversity than their siblings with IBD.

This TCR derives from a human donor with ulcerative colitis or Crohn's disease, or a healthy co-twin of an affected twin (not recorded which). V and J are TRBV11-2 and TRBJ1-4. The sample comprised blood. The CDR3 reads CASSFGRPPTNEKLFF. Filled out from reference TRBV11-2 and TRBJ1-4, the complete variable domain reads EAGVAQSPRYKIIEKRQSVAFWCNPISGHATLYWYQQILGQGPKLLIQFQNNGVVDDSQLPKDRFSAERLKGVDSTLKIQPAKLEDSAVYLCASSFGRPPTNEKLFFGSGTQLSVL.